Listed here are 28 T cell receptor beta chains from one sample, sequenced in a study of T cells in localized non-small cell lung cancer (dated by TCRdb to about 2020). The library relied on the immunoSEQ multiplex PCR assay. TCRdb re-hosts the immuneACCESS table, in-frame sequences only. Its copies lack some clones; in the studies checked, an unresolved V gene accounts for under half of them, and the cause for the rest is not known. This sample has 40,000 to 60,000 clones in its table, and about 88% of those were observed once. The ten biggest clones cover less than 20% of the sample. The sample here was PBMCs, taken before any cancer treatment. Every receptor here comes from a female donor with stage II lung adenocarcinoma.

This chain uses TRBV28 with TRBJ2-2; a weak D match, TRBD1 (5 bases). From germline, CDR1 is MDHEN and CDR2 SYDVKM. The V end lost 4 bases, the J end lost 4 bases, and 13 bases lay between the germline ends. This CDR3 region has 15 residues. CDR3 in amino acids: CASSSTSGFTGELFF. The CDR3 DNA reads TGTGCCAGCAGTTCTACGTCAGGGTTCACCGGGGAGCTGTTTTTT. Full variable domain (outside the CDR3, taken from reference TRBV28 and TRBJ2-2): DVKVTQSSRYLVKRTGEKVFLECVQDMDHENMFWYRQDPGLGLRLIYFSYDVKMKEKGDIPEGYSVSREKKERFSLILESASTNQTSMYLCASSSTSGFTGELFFGEGSRLTVL.

The chain employs TRBV30 and TRBJ1-1, with D maybe TRBD1 (6 bases). CDR1 and CDR2 (germline): GTSNPN, SVGIG (reference sequence). Trimming took off 6 bases at V and 3 bases at J, with 8 bases between the two ends. CDR3 size: 11 residues. Here the CDR3 reads CACRGYTEAFF. The DNA for the CDR3 is TGTGCCTGCAGGGGATACACTGAAGCTTTCTTT.

This chain uses TRBV11-3 with TRBJ1-1, with a tentative D call TRBD1 (5 bases). Trimming cost V 4 bases and J 2 bases, with 8 bases left between them. There are 13 residues in the CDR3. Germline V gene data show CDR1 as SGHNT and CDR2 as YENEEA. CDR3 in DNA: TGTGCCAGCAGCTGGGACTCCAACACTGAAGCTTTCTTT. Translating gives CASSWDSNTEAFF.

This chain links TRBV5-1 with TRBJ2-1, with 9 bases lining up with TRBD1. Trimming at V came to 2 bases and at J to 7 bases, leaving 4 bases not matched to a gene. Per germline, CDR1 SGHRS and CDR2 YFSETQ. The CDR3 is 14 residues long. This CDR3 is CASSLGQGYNEQFF. The CDR3 DNA reads as TGCGCCAGCAGCTTAGGACAGGGGTATAATGAGCAGTTCTTC.

V is TRBV7-6 and J is TRBJ1-1; D remains ambiguous. Germline V lookup: CDR1 SGHVS, CDR2 FNYEAQ. The CDR3 contains 16 residues. V lost 5 bases, J lost 0 bases, and 16 bases lay in between. CDR3 in amino acids: CASSPLGGRMNTEAFF. The CDR3 region has the DNA TGTGCCAGCAGCCCTTTGGGAGGCCGGATGAACACTGAAGCTTTCTTT.

The chain employs TRBV18 and TRBJ1-5, with TRBD1 matching 7 bases. The V gene end was trimmed by 3 bases and the J gene end by 3 bases; junction bases not matched to a gene: 5. Germline values: CDR1 KGHSH, CDR2 LQKENI. The CDR3 consists of 15 residues. CDR3 coding DNA: TGTGCCAGCTCACCGGGGGACAGAGTCAATCAGCCCCAGCATTTT. This translates into CASSPGDRVNQPQHF.

This chain connects TRBV6-6 to TRBJ1-4; D unclear. Per germline, CDR1 MNHNY and CDR2 SVGAGI (reference sequence). Trimming removed 6 bases at V and 7 bases at J, with 15 bases between. This CDR3 is 14 amino acids long. This CDR3 reads CASSLTGHGEKLFF. DNA of the CDR3: TGTGCCAGCAGCCTCACCGGGCACGGTGAAAAACTGTTTTTT.

The V call is TRBV5-5, the J call TRBJ1-1; D gene uncertain. V dropped 0 bases and J dropped 9 bases, with 15 bases sitting between them. The CDR3 sequence is 14 residues long. The germline V gene has CDR1 SGHKS and CDR2 YYEKEE (reference sequence). CDR3 region: CASSLGFNPPKAFF. CDR3 nucleotides: TGTGCCAGCAGCTTGGGGTTCAATCCCCCTAAAGCTTTCTTT.

The chain couples TRBV5-4 to TRBJ1-1, with TRBD1 matching 9 bases. The CDR3 runs 16 residues. Germline trimming cut 5 bases from V and 4 bases from J; bases unmatched to any gene: 12. The germline V gene has CDR1 SGHNT and CDR2 YYREEE (reference sequence). The DNA of the CDR3 is TGTGCCAGCAGTCGAGCCGGGACAGGGACAGGCACTGAAGCTTTCTTT. Its translation is CASSRAGTGTGTEAFF.

Ten or more counts support this clone. This chain uses TRBV7-9 with TRBJ1-2, with no clear D. The V gene lost 1 base and the J gene lost 4 bases, with 7 bases spanning the gap. The CDR3 totals 13 residues. Germline lookup yields CDR1 SEHNR and CDR2 FQNEAQ (reference sequence). The CDR3 is CASSLENAYGYTF. DNA of the CDR3: TGTGCCAGCAGCTTAGAAAATGCCTATGGCTACACCTTC.

This chain connects TRBV25-1 to TRBJ1-1; D gene unclear. The CDR3 extends over 15 amino acids. Germline CDR1 is MGHDK and CDR2 is SYGVNS. The germline V and J ends were trimmed by 2 bases and 7 bases, with 17 bases remaining between them. CDR3 sequence: CASSEVGSGKGEAFF. CDR3 DNA: TGTGCCAGCAGTGAAGTCGGTTCGGGGAAGGGTGAAGCTTTCTTT.

The genes are TRBV5-1 and TRBJ2-3; possibly TRBD1 for D (6 bases). Looked up from germline, CDR1 is SGHRS and CDR2 is YFSETQ. Trimming pared 3 bases from V and 0 bases from J, leaving 14 bases between. This CDR3 contains 16 residues. CDR3 DNA sequence: TGCGCCAGCAGCTCCCTCTTGAGGGGGAGCACAGATACGCAGTATTTT. Amino acids: CASSSLLRGSTDTQYF. Full variable domain (outside the CDR3, taken from reference TRBV5-1 and TRBJ2-3): KAGVTQTPRYLIKTRGQQVTLSCSPISGHRSVSWYQQTPGQGLQFLFEYFSETQRNKGNFPGRFSGRQFSNSRSEMNVSTLELGDSALYLCASSSLLRGSTDTQYFGPGTRLTVL.

The DNA for the CDR3 is TGTGCCAGCAGTATATCTAGCGGGGGTAGGAATGAGCAGTTCTTC. This codes for CASSISSGGRNEQFF. This rearrangement joins TRBV6-4 to TRBJ2-1, with 10 nucleotides matching TRBD2. Germline V gene sequence: CDR1 MRHNA, CDR2 SNTAGT. The CDR3 consists of 15 residues. The J segment lost 7 bases and the V segment lost 5 bases, leaving 8 bases of the junction unmatched.

This clone was seen a handful of times. The chain links TRBV7-9 to TRBJ1-3; D may be TRBD1 (5 bases). Germline V gene data show CDR1 as SEHNR and CDR2 as FQNEAQ (reference sequence). V dropped 5 bases and J dropped 0 bases, with 17 bases sitting between them. The CDR3 extends over 17 amino acids. CDR3 coding DNA: TGTGCCAGCAGCCCCGGTGGGGCGGGTTTCTCTGGAAACACCATATATTTT. Translating gives CASSPGGAGFSGNTIYF. The whole variable domain, filled in from reference TRBV7-9 and TRBJ1-3, reads DTGVSQNPRHKITKRGQNVTFRCDPISEHNRLYWYRQTLGQGPEFLTYFQNEAQLEKSRLLSDRFSAERPKGSFSTLEIQRTEQGDSAMYLCASSPGGAGFSGNTIYFGEGSWLTVV.

This chain connects TRBV12-2 to TRBJ2-2; the table's D gene call, TRBD2, was not cross checked with the DNA. TRBV12-2 is a pseudogene locus. This CDR3 region has 17 residues. The CDR3: CAAPTGDISANTGELFF. In nucleotides, the CDR3 is TGTGCAGCCCCGACTGGAGATATCTCCGCGAACACCGGGGAGCTGTTTTTT.

J is TRBJ2-3 and V is TRBV4-2, with D tentatively TRBD2 (6 bases). Germline-derived CDR1 and CDR2 are LGHNA and YNFKEQ. Between the trimmed V and J ends, which lost 1 base and 6 bases, there was a span of 17 bases. The CDR3 contains 16 residues. The CDR3 sequence: CASSQVGGAPRDTQYF. DNA of the CDR3: TGTGCCAGCAGCCAAGTCGGCGGGGCCCCCCGGGATACGCAGTATTTT.

This sequence joins TRBV6-1 and TRBJ2-1; D is unresolved. V was clipped by 0 bases and J by 8 bases, with 2 bases between them. Looked up from germline, CDR1 is MNHNS and CDR2 is SASEGT. The CDR3 sequence is 11 residues long. The CDR3 loop is CASSEAHEQFF. The CDR3 region has the DNA TGTGCCAGCAGTGAAGCACATGAGCAGTTCTTC.

J is TRBJ1-2 and V is TRBV18, with 7 bases fitting TRBD1. Germline CDR1 and CDR2: KGHSH and LQKENI. V lost 2 bases, J lost 4 bases, and 10 bases stayed unmatched. There are 16 residues in the CDR3. The DNA for the CDR3 is TGTGCCAGCTCACCATGGGAGGACAGGAGTAGCTATGGCTACACCTTC. It codes for CASSPWEDRSSYGYTF. The whole variable domain, remainder taken from reference TRBV18 and TRBJ1-2, is NAGVMQNPRHLVRRRGQEARLRCSPMKGHSHVYWYRQLPEEGLKFMVYLQKENIIDESGMPKERFSAEFPKEGPSILRIQQVVRGDSAAYFCASSPWEDRSSYGYTFGSGTRLTVV.

The chain employs TRBV18 and TRBJ1-5; D is unclear. The CDR3 sequence is 16 residues long. Looked up from germline, CDR1 is KGHSH and CDR2 is LQKENI. Trimming stripped 2 bases from V and 0 bases from J, with 11 bases between. This CDR3 is CASSPRQTDSNQPQHF. Here the CDR3 DNA reads TGTGCCAGCTCACCAAGGCAGACCGATAGCAATCAGCCCCAGCATTTT.

The chain employs TRBV29-1 and TRBJ2-7; 8 bases fit TRBD1. Germline lookup yields CDR1 SQVTM and CDR2 ANQGSEA. Trimming removed 5 bases from V and 2 bases from J; junction bases left unmatched: 5. This CDR3 spans 13 amino acids. In nucleotides, the CDR3 is TGCAGCGTTCCCGGGACAGGAACCTACGAGCAGTACTTC. Amino acids: CSVPGTGTYEQYF.

This chain connects TRBV27 to TRBJ2-7, with D tentatively TRBD2 (6 bases). The V gene's germline CDR1 is MNHEY and CDR2 SMNVEV (reference sequence). This CDR3 comprises 14 residues. Deletions cut 2 bases from V and 0 bases from J, with 8 bases between. CDR3 residues: CASSLGGSSYEQYF. CDR3 DNA: TGTGCCAGCAGTTTAGGGGGGAGCTCCTACGAGCAGTACTTC.

In this sample, this clone turned up once. The DNA for the CDR3 is TGTGCCAGCAGCTTTTTGAGTTCGTCCGTGAACTATGGCTACACCTTC. Protein product: CASSFLSSSVNYGYTF. The chain recombines TRBV5-6 with TRBJ1-2, with no clear D. CDR3 length equals 16 residues. V dropped 2 bases and J dropped 2 bases, with 16 bases sitting between them. The germline V gene has CDR1 SGHDT and CDR2 YYEEEE.

This chain uses TRBV9 with TRBJ1-5; no definite D call. V lost 0 bases and J 2 bases, leaving 6 bases between the germline ends. This CDR3 contains 14 residues. CDR1 is SGDLS and CDR2 is YYNGEE in the germline V gene. CDR3 DNA sequence: TGTGCCAGCAGCGTAGGAAAGGGCAATCAGCCCCAGCATTTT. Translating gives CASSVGKGNQPQHF.

The chain links TRBV7-8 to TRBJ1-5, with TRBD1 as a possible D gene (5 bases). This CDR3 is 17 amino acids long. Germline CDR1 reads SGHVS; CDR2 reads FQNEAQ. V lost 5 bases and J 0 bases, leaving 17 bases between the germline ends. CDR3: CASSPPPLGPSNQPQHF. The DNA for the CDR3 is TGTGCCAGCAGCCCCCCCCCGCTGGGGCCTAGCAATCAGCCCCAGCATTTT.

In its sample, this clone was seen a few times. The chain couples TRBV18 to TRBJ2-2; D is uncertain. This CDR3 contains 19 residues. The germline CDR1 and CDR2 sequences are KGHSH and LQKENI. Deletions cut 0 bases from V and 1 base from J, with 18 bases between. CDR3: CASSPPDGPPRRNTGELFF. Here the CDR3 DNA reads TGTGCCAGCTCACCACCTGATGGACCGCCCCGAAGGAACACCGGGGAGCTGTTTTTT.

This chain connects TRBV6-1 to TRBJ2-1, with a possible D match to TRBD1 (6 bases). CDR1 and CDR2 from the germline V gene are MNHNS and SASEGT. This CDR3 has 14 residues. V was cut by 6 bases and J by 4 bases, with 13 bases left in between. In DNA, the CDR3 is TGTGCCAGCAGCGCCGTTGGACAGTACAATGAGCAGTTCTTC. As protein: CASSAVGQYNEQFF.

This rearrangement joins TRBV6-1 to TRBJ2-2; D assignment may be TRBD1 or TRBD2 (5 bases each). V was shortened by 11 bases and J by 5 bases, with 18 bases between the two germline ends. The CDR3 runs 14 residues. Germline CDR1 MNHNS, CDR2 SASEGT. The chain's CDR3 is CACKGRGDTGELFF. The CDR3, as DNA: TGTGCCTGTAAAGGAAGAGGGGATACCGGGGAGCTGTTTTTT.

The chain recombines TRBV29-1 with TRBJ1-1; no clear D. Germline-derived CDR1 and CDR2 are SQVTM and ANQGSEA. Trimming removed 4 bases at V and 0 bases at J, with 3 bases between. The CDR3 runs 11 residues. The CDR3 DNA is TGCAGCGTTGCTCTGAACACTGAAGCTTTCTTT. The encoded protein is CSVALNTEAFF. The full variable domain, its missing parts supplied by reference TRBV29-1 and TRBJ1-1, is SAVISQKPSRDICQRGTSLTIQCQVDSQVTMMFWYRQQPGQSLTLIATANQGSEATYESGFVIDKFPISRPNLTFSTLTVSNMSPEDSSIYLCSVALNTEAFFGQGTRLTVV.